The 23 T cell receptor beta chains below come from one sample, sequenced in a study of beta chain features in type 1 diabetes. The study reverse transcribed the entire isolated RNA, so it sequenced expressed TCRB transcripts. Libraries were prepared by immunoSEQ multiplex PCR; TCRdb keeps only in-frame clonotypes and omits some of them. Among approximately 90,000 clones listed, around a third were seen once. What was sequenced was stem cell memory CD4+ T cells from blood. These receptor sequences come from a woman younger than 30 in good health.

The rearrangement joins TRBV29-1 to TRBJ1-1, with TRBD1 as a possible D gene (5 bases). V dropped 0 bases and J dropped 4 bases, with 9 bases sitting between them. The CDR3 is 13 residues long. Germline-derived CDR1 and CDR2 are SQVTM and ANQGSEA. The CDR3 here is CSVEEGPGTEAFF. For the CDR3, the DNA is TGCAGCGTTGAAGAGGGGCCGGGCACTGAAGCTTTCTTT.

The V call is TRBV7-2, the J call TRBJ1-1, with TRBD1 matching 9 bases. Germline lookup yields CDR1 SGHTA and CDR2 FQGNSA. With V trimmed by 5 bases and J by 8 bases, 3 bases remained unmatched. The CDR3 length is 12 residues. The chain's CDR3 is CASSGTGLEAFF. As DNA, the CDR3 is TGTGCCAGCAGCGGGACAGGGCTGGAAGCTTTCTTT.

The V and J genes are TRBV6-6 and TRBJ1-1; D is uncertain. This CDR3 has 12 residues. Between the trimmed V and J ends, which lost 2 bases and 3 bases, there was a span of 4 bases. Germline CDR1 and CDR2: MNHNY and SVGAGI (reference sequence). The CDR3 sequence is CASSYRDTEAFF. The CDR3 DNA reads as TGTGCCAGCAGTTACCGGGACACTGAAGCTTTCTTT.

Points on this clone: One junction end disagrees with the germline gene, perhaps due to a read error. The CDR3 spells CASSLRGLKTEAFF. The DNA for the CDR3 is TGTGCCAGCAGTTTGAGGGGGCTGAAGACTGAAGCTTTCTTT. V and J are TRBV6-1 and TRBJ1-1; 7 nucleotides agree with TRBD1. Germline V gives CDR1 MNHNS, CDR2 SASEGT. The CDR3 spans 14 residues.

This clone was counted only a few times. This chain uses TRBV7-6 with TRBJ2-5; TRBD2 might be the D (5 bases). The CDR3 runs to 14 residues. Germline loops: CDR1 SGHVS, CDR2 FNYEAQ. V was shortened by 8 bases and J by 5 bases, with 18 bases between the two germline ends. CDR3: CASFPFGEYETQYF. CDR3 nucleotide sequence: TGTGCCAGCTTCCCCTTTGGGGAGTACGAGACCCAGTACTTC.

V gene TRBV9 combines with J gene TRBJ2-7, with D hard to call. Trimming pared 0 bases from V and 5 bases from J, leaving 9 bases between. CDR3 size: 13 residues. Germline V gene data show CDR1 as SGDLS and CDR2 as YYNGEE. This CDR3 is CASSVGVSNEQYF. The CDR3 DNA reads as TGTGCCAGCAGCGTAGGTGTTAGCAACGAGCAGTACTTC.

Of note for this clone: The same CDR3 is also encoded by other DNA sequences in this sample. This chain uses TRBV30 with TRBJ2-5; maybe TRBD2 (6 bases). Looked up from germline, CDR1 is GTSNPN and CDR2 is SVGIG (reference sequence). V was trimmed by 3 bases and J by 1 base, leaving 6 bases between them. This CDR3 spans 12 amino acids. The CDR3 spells CAWSGGQETQYF. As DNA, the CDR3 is TGTGCCTGGAGCGGGGGCCAAGAGACCCAGTACTTC.

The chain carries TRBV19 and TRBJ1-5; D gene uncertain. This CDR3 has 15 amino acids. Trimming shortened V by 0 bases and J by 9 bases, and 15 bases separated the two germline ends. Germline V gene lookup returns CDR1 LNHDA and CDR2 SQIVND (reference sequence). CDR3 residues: CASSIDRLGEGPQHF. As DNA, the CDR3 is TGTGCCAGTAGTATAGATCGCCTCGGGGAAGGGCCCCAGCATTTT.

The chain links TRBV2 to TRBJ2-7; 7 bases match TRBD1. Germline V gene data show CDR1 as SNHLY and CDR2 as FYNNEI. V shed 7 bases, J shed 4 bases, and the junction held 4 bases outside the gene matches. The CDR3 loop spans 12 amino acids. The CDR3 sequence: CASTRQGYEQYF. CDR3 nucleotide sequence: TGTGCCAGCACTCGACAGGGATACGAGCAGTACTTC.

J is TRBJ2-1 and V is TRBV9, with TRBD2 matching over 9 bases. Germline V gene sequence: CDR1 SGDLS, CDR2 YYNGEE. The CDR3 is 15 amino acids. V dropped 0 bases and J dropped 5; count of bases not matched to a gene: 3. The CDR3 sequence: CASSVVSGGHNEQFF. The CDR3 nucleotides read TGTGCCAGCAGCGTAGTTAGCGGGGGACACAATGAGCAGTTCTTC.

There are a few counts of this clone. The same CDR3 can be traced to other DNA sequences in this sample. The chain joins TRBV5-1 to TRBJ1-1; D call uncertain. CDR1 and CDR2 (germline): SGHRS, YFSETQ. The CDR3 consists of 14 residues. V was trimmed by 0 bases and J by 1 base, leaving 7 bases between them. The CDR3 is CASSLGAGNTEAFF. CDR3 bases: TGCGCCAGCAGCTTGGGGGCAGGGAACACTGAAGCTTTCTTT.

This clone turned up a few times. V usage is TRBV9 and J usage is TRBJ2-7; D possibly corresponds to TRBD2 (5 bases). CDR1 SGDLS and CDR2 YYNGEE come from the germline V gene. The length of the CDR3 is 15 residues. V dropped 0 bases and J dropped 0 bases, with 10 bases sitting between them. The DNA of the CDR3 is TGTGCCAGCAGCGTAGCTACGGGGAGCTCCTACGAGCAGTACTTC. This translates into CASSVATGSSYEQYF. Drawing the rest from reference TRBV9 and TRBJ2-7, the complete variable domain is DSGVTQTPKHLITATGQRVTLRCSPRSGDLSVYWYQQSLDQGLQFLIQYYNGEERAKGNILERFSAQQFPDLHSELNLSSLELGDSALYFCASSVATGSSYEQYFGPGTRLTVT.

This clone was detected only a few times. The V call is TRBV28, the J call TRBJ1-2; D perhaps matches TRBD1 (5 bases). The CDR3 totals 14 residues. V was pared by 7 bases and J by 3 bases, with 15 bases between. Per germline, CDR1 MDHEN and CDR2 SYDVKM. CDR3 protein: CASMGAGGDYGYTF. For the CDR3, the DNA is TGTGCCAGCATGGGTGCCGGAGGGGACTATGGCTACACCTTC.

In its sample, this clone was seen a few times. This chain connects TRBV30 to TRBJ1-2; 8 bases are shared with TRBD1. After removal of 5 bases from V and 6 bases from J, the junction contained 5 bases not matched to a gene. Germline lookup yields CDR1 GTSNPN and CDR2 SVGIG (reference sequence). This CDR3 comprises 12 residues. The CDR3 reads CAWAAGGHGYTF. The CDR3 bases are TGTGCCTGGGCCGCAGGGGGCCATGGCTACACCTTC.

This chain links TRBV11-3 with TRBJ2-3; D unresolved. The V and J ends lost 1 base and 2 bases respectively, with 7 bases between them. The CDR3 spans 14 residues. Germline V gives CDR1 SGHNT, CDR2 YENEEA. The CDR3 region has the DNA TGTGCCAGCAGCTTAGTTGACACCACAGATACGCAGTATTTT. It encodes CASSLVDTTDTQYF.

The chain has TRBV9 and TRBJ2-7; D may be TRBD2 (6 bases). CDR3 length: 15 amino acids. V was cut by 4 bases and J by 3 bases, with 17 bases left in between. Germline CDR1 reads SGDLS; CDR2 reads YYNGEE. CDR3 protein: CASSRGAGSYYEQYF. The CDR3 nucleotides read TGTGCCAGCAGCCGCGGGGCAGGGTCCTACTACGAGCAGTACTTC.

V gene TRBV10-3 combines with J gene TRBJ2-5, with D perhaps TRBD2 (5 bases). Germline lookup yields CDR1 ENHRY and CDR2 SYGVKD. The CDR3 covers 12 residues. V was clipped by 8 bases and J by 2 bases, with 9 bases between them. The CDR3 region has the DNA TGTGCCATCGGGAGAGGGCAAGAGACCCAGTACTTC. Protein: CAIGRGQETQYF.

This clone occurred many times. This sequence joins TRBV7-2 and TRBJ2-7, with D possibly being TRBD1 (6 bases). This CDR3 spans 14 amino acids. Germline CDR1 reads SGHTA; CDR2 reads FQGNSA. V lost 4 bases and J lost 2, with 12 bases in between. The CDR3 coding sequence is TGTGCCAGCAGCTACGGGACACGAACCTACGAGCAGTACTTC. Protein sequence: CASSYGTRTYEQYF.

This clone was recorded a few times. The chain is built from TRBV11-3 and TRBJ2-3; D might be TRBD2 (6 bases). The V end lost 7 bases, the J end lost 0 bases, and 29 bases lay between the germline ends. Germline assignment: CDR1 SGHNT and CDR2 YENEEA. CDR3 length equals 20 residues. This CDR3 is CASTFSLWRDDRISTDTQYF. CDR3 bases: TGTGCCAGCACCTTCTCCCTATGGCGGGACGACCGAATTAGCACAGATACGCAGTATTTT.

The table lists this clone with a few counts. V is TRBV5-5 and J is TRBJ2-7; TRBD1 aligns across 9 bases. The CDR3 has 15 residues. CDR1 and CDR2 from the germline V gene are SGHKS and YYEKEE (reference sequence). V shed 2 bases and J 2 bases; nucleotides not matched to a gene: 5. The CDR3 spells CASSFSRTGAYEQYF. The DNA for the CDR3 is TGTGCCAGCAGCTTTTCCCGGACAGGGGCCTACGAGCAGTACTTC.

CDR3 DNA: TGTGCCAGCAGTTACTCGCGCGGGAGCGAACAAGAGACCCAGTACTTC. This gives the protein CASSYSRGSEQETQYF. The chain uses TRBV6-5 and TRBJ2-5; 7 positions match TRBD2. Germline CDR1 and CDR2: MNHEY and SVGAGI. The CDR3 is made up of 16 amino acids. V was pared by 0 bases and J by 2 bases, with 6 bases of the junction left unmatched.

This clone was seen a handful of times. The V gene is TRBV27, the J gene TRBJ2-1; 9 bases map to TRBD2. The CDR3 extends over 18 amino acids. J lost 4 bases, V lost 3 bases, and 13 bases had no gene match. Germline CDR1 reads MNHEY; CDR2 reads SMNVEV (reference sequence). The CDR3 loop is CASSLETGLAGMYNEQFF. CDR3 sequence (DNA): TGTGCCAGCAGTTTGGAGACAGGGCTAGCGGGAATGTACAATGAGCAGTTCTTC.

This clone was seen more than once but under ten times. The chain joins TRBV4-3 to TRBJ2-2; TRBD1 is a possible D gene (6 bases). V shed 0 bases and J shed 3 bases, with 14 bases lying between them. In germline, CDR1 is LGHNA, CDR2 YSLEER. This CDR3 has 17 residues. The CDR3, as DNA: TGCGCCAGCAGCCAAGATAGGGGGACGGTCTACACCGGGGAGCTGTTTTTT. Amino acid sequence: CASSQDRGTVYTGELFF.